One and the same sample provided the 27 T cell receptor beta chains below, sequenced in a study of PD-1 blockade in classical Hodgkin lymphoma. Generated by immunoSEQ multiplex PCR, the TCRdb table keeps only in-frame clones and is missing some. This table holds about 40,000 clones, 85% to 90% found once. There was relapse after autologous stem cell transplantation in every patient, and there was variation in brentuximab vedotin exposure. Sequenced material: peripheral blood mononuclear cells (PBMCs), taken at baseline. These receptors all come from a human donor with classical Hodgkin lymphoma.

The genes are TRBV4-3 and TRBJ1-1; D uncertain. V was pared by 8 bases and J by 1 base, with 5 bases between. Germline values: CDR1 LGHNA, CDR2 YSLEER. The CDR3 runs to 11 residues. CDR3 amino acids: CASRGNTEAFF. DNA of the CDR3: TGCGCCAGCCGGGGGAACACTGAAGCTTTCTTT.

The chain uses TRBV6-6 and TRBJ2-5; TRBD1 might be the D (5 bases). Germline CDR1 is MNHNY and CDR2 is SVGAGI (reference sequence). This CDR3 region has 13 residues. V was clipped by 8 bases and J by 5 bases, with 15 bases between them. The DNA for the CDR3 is TGTGCCAGCGGTAGCAGGGCTAGGGAGACCCAGTACTTC. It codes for CASGSRARETQYF.

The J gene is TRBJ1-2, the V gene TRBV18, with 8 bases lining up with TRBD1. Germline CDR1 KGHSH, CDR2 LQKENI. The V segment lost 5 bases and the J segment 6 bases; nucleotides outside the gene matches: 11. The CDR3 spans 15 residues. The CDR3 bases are TGTGCCAGCTCATCCTCAGGGGGCCTGTATGATGGCTACACCTTC. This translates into CASSSSGGLYDGYTF. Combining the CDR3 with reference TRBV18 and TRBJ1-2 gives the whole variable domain NAGVMQNPRHLVRRRGQEARLRCSPMKGHSHVYWYRQLPEEGLKFMVYLQKENIIDESGMPKERFSAEFPKEGPSILRIQQVVRGDSAAYFCASSSSGGLYDGYTFGSGTRLTVV.

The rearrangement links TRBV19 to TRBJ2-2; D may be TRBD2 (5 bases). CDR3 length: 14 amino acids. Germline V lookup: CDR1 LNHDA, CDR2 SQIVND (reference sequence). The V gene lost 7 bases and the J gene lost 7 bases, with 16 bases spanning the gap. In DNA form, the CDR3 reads TGTGCCAGTACTCCGCGGCGGGTAAACGGGGAGCTGTTTTTT. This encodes CASTPRRVNGELFF.

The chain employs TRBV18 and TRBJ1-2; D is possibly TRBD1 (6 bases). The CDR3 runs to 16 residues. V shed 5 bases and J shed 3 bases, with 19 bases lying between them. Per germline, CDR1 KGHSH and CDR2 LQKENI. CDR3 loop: CASSSPKQGDYYGYTF. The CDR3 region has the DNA TGTGCCAGCTCATCCCCTAAACAGGGAGACTACTATGGCTACACCTTC.

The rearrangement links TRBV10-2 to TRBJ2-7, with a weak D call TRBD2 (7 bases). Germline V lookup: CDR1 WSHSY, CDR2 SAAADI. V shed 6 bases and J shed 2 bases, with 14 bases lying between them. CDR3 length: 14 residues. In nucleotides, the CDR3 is TGCGCCAGCAGCACCGGGGGGACAACCTACGAGCAGTACTTC. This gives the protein CASSTGGTTYEQYF.

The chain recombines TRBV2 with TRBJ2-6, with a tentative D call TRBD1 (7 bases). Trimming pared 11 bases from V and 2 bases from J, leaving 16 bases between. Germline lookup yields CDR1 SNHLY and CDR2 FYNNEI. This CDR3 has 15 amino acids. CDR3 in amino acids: CASRPGGPGANVLTF. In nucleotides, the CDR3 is TGTGCCTCCCGACCAGGGGGGCCTGGGGCCAACGTCCTGACTTTC.

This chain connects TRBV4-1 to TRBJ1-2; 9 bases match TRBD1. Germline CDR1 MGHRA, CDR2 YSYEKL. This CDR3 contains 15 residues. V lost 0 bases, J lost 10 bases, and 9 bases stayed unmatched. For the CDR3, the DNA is TGCGCCAGCAGCCAAGATCATCGGACAGGGGCGGTCTACACCTTC. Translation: CASSQDHRTGAVYTF.

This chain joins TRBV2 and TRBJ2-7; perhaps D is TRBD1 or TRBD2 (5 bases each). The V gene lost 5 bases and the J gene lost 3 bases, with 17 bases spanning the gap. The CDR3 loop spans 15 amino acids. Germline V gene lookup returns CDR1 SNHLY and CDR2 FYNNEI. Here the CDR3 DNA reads TGTGCCAGCAGTACCCGCCGGGACCCCCTCTACGAGCAGTACTTC. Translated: CASSTRRDPLYEQYF.

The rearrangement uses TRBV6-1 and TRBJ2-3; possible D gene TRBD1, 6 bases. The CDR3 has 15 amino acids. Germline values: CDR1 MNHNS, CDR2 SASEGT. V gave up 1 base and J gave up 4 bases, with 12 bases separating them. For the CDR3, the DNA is TGTGCCAGCAGTGAAGTCCCAGGGGTGTCAGATACGCAGTATTTT. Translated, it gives CASSEVPGVSDTQYF.

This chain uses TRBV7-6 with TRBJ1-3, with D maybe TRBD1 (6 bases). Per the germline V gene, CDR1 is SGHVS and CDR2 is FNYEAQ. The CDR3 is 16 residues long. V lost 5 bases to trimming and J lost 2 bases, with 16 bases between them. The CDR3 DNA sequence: TGTGCCAGCAGCCCGGGGAGGGGGGGCCCTGGAAACACCATATATTTT. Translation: CASSPGRGGPGNTIYF.

The DNA of the CDR3 is TGTGCCAGCAGTTACCGGGGGGCATCGCGTGGCTACACCTTC. Protein: CASSYRGASRGYTF. The chain combines TRBV6-5 with TRBJ1-2; D perhaps matches TRBD1 (6 bases). CDR1 MNHEY and CDR2 SVGAGI come from the germline V gene. Trimming cost V 2 bases and J 7 bases, with 14 bases left between them. The CDR3 loop spans 14 amino acids.

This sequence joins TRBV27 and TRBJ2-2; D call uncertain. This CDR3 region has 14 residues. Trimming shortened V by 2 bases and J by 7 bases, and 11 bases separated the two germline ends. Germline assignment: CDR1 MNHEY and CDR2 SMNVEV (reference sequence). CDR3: CASSLLGSGGELFF. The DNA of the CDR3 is TGTGCCAGCAGTTTACTCGGTAGTGGCGGGGAGCTGTTTTTT.

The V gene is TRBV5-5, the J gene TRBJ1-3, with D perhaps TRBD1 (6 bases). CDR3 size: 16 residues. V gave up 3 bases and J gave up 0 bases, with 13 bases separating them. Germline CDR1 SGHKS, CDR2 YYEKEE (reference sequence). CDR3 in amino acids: CASSYGQIFSGNTIYF. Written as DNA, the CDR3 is TGTGCCAGCAGCTATGGACAGATCTTCTCTGGAAACACCATATATTTT.

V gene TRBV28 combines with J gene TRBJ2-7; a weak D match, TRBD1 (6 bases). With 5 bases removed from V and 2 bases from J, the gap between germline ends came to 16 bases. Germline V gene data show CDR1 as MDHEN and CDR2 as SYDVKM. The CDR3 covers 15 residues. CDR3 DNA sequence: TGTGCCAGCAGTACGAGGAGACAGGCTCCCTACGAGCAGTACTTC. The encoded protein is CASSTRRQAPYEQYF.

The CDR3 bases are TGTGCCAGCAGTTTATTGCCAGGGGGAGAGACCCAGTACTTC. Its translation is CASSLLPGGETQYF. The chain combines TRBV28 with TRBJ2-5, with 7 nucleotides matching TRBD1. CDR1 and CDR2 (germline): MDHEN, SYDVKM. This CDR3 spans 14 amino acids. Losses at the gene ends were 1 base for V and 4 bases for J; bases not matched to a gene: 3.

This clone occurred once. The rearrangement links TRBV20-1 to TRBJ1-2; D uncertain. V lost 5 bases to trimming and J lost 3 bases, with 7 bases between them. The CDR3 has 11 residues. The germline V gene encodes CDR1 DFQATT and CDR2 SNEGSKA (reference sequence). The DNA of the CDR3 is TGCAGTGCTGGAGTGGACTATGGCTACACCTTC. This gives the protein CSAGVDYGYTF.

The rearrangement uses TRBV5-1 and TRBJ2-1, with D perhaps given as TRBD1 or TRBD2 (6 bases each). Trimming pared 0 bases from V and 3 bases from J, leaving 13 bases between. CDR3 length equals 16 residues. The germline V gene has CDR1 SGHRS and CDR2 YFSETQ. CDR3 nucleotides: TGCGCCAGCAGCTTGGAAGGGGGGCTCGTCTACAATGAGCAGTTCTTC. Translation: CASSLEGGLVYNEQFF. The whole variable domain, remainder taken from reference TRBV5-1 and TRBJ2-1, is KAGVTQTPRYLIKTRGQQVTLSCSPISGHRSVSWYQQTPGQGLQFLFEYFSETQRNKGNFPGRFSGRQFSNSRSEMNVSTLELGDSALYLCASSLEGGLVYNEQFFGPGTRLTVL.

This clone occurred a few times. The CDR3 region is CASSRDSYNYGYTF. In nucleotides, the CDR3 is TGTGCCAGCTCTAGGGACAGCTATAACTATGGCTACACCTTC. The chain links TRBV18 to TRBJ1-2, with 7 bases fitting TRBD1. Trimming at V came to 6 bases and at J to 1 base, leaving 5 bases not matched to a gene. This CDR3 region has 14 residues. In germline, CDR1 is KGHSH, CDR2 LQKENI.

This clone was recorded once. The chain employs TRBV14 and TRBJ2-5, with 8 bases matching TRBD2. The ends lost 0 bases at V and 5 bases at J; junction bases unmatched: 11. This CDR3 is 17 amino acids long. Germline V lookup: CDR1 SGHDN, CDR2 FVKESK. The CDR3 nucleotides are TGTGCCAGCAGCCAAGATCTCCTAGCGGGCTCTATTGAGACCCAGTACTTC. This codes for CASSQDLLAGSIETQYF. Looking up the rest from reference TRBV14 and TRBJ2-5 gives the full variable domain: EAGVTQFPSHSVIEKGQTVTLRCDPISGHDNLYWYRRVMGKEIKFLLHFVKESKQDESGMPNNRFLAERTGGTYSTLKVQPAELEDSGVYFCASSQDLLAGSIETQYFGPGTRLLVL.

The CDR3 here is CASSLGVENDIQYF. CDR3 DNA sequence: TGCGCCAGCAGCTTGGGGGTGGAGAACGACATTCAGTACTTC. The chain employs TRBV5-1 and TRBJ2-4; no definite D call. The CDR3 sequence is 14 residues long. Germline CDR1 SGHRS, CDR2 YFSETQ. Trimming removed 0 bases from V and 8 bases from J, with 12 bases in between. The full variable domain, its missing parts supplied by reference TRBV5-1 and TRBJ2-4, is KAGVTQTPRYLIKTRGQQVTLSCSPISGHRSVSWYQQTPGQGLQFLFEYFSETQRNKGNFPGRFSGRQFSNSRSEMNVSTLELGDSALYLCASSLGVENDIQYFGAGTRLSVL.

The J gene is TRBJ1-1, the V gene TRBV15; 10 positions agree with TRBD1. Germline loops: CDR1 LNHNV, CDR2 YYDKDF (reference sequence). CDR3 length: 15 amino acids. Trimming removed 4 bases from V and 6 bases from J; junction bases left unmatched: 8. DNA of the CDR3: TGTGCCACCAGCATCGACAGGGGGCGGGGGGCTGAAGCTTTCTTT. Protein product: CATSIDRGRGAEAFF.

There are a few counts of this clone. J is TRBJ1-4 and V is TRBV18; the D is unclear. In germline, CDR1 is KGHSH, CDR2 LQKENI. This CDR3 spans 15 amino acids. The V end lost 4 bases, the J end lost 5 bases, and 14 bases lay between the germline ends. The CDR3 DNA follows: TGTGCCAGCTCACGGACGGACCAATTAAATGAAAAACTGTTTTTT. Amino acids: CASSRTDQLNEKLFF.

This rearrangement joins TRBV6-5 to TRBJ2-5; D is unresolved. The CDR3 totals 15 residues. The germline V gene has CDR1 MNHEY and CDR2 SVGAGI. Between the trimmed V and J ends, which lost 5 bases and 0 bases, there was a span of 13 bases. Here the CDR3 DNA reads TGTGCCAGCAGTAGGCCTCGAGGCAACCAAGAGACCCAGTACTTC. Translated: CASSRPRGNQETQYF.

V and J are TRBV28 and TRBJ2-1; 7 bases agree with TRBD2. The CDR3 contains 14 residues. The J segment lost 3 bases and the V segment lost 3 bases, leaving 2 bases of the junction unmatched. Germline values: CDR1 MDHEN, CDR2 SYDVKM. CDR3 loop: CASSLGGSYNEQFF. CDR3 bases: TGTGCCAGCAGTTTGGGCGGGAGCTACAATGAGCAGTTCTTC. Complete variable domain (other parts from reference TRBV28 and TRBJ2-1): DVKVTQSSRYLVKRTGEKVFLECVQDMDHENMFWYRQDPGLGLRLIYFSYDVKMKEKGDIPEGYSVSREKKERFSLILESASTNQTSMYLCASSLGGSYNEQFFGPGTRLTVL.

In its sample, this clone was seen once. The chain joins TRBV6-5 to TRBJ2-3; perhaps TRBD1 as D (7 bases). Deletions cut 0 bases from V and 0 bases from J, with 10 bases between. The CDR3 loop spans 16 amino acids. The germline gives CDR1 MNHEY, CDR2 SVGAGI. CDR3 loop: CASSYSGGQSTDTQYF. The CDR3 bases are TGTGCCAGCAGTTACTCGGGGGGACAGAGCACAGATACGCAGTATTTT.

The CDR3 loop reads CASSLGGDRAGYSNQPQHF. The CDR3 bases are TGTGCCAGCAGCTTAGGAGGGGACAGGGCGGGTTACAGCAATCAGCCCCAGCATTTT. The gene calls are TRBV7-8 and TRBJ1-5; 9 positions match TRBD1. Germline CDR1 and CDR2: SGHVS and FQNEAQ. The CDR3 contains 19 residues. V dropped 1 base and J dropped 1; count of bases not matched to a gene: 11. The full variable domain, in which reference TRBV7-8 and TRBJ1-5 provide the parts outside the CDR3, is GAGVSQSPRYKVAKRGQDVALRCDPISGHVSLFWYQQALGQGPEFLTYFQNEAQLDKSGLPSDRFFAERPEGSVSTLKIQRTQQEDSAVYLCASSLGGDRAGYSNQPQHFGDGTRLSIL.